The TCR beta chain described here comes from a study of blood T cell repertoires in COVID-19. Study-level background: The study drew acute and convalescent COVID-19 samples from the United States, Italy and Spain.

In the original workflow: The authors estimated nucleated cell counts from reference gene primer amplification. Sequencing used immunoSEQ multiplex PCR; TCRdb keeps in-frame clones, though not all of them. D and trimming come from the DNA, and the V and J calls and clone size come from that table. This table has more than 200,000 clones, approximately 83% appearing once. Germline assignment: CDR1 SNHLY and CDR2 FYNNEI. Deletions cut 5 bases from V and 0 bases from J, with 8 bases between. The CDR3 sequence is 14 residues long. The sequence derives from a man older than 75 with acute or convalescent COVID-19. The chain has TRBV2 and TRBJ1-5, with a possible D match to TRBD1 (5 bases). Sequenced input: peripheral blood. CDR3 protein: CASSIDSSNQPQHF. The CDR3 coding sequence is TGTGCCAGCAGTATTGACAGTAGCAATCAGCCCCAGCATTTT.